The 15 T cell receptor beta chains below were found in one sample sequenced in a study of T cell responses to AZD1222 COVID-19 vaccine. Clones were sequenced by immunoSEQ multiplex PCR, and TCRdb holds only the in-frame ones, with some missing. The sample has 80,000 to 130,000 clones, about 88% seen once. This specimen consisted of peripheral blood, obtained on day 0 of AZD1222 vaccination. These receptors were obtained from an adult in good health.

The chain couples TRBV28 to TRBJ2-1; 11 nucleotides match TRBD2. This CDR3 spans 16 amino acids. CDR1 is MDHEN, CDR2 SYDVKM, per germline. V lost 4 bases, J lost 8 bases, and 10 bases stayed unmatched. The CDR3 nucleotides read TGTGCCAGCAGTTCCCCGGCTAGCGGGAGGAGCGATGAGCAGTTCTTC. It specifies CASSSPASGRSDEQFF.

The sample holds one count of this clone. This chain uses TRBV19 with TRBJ2-3; D remains ambiguous. The germline V gene has CDR1 LNHDA and CDR2 SQIVND (reference sequence). Deletions cut 7 bases from V and 2 bases from J, with 16 bases between. This CDR3 has 15 amino acids. The CDR3 DNA reads TGTGCCAGTATGACCCGACACCAAAACACAGATACGCAGTATTTT. Translating gives CASMTRHQNTDTQYF.

This chain uses TRBV28 with TRBJ1-5; D not certain. The V gene's germline CDR1 is MDHEN and CDR2 SYDVKM. This CDR3 region has 11 residues. V lost 4 bases, J lost 8 bases, and 6 bases lay in between. The CDR3 sequence: CASSSFKPQHF. CDR3 bases: TGTGCCAGCAGTTCCTTCAAGCCCCAGCATTTT.

The chain recombines TRBV29-1 with TRBJ2-2; TRBD2 matches 9 bases. This CDR3 is built from 16 residues. From germline, CDR1 is SQVTM and CDR2 ANQGSEA. The J segment lost 2 bases and the V segment lost 1 base, leaving 5 bases of the junction unmatched. CDR3 sequence: CSVEGLADSNTGELFF. The CDR3, as DNA: TGCAGCGTTGAAGGACTAGCGGATTCTAACACCGGGGAGCTGTTTTTT.

This chain links TRBV30 with TRBJ1-1; unclear D gene. V lost 5 bases and J 1 base, leaving 11 bases between the germline ends. CDR1 and CDR2 (germline): GTSNPN, SVGIG (reference sequence). The CDR3 runs 13 residues. The CDR3 loop reads CAWGEHPNTEAFF. The CDR3 DNA reads as TGTGCCTGGGGGGAACACCCGAACACTGAAGCTTTCTTT.

The chain is built from TRBV10-3 and TRBJ1-3, with 7 bases fitting TRBD1. CDR1 ENHRY and CDR2 SYGVKD come from the germline V gene. V dropped 5 bases and J dropped 5; count of bases not matched to a gene: 6. The CDR3 length is 14 residues. CDR3 DNA: TGTGCCATCAGTACCTCAGGGGGACGAAACACCATATATTTT. Residues: CAISTSGGRNTIYF.

The chain joins TRBV9 to TRBJ2-3; no firm D call. Germline loops: CDR1 SGDLS, CDR2 YYNGEE. V was cut by 7 bases and J by 8 bases, with 20 bases left in between. This CDR3 is built from 14 residues. This CDR3 reads CASSRAGQHSTQYF. The CDR3 DNA sequence: TGTGCCAGCTCCCGGGCAGGCCAGCATAGTACGCAGTATTTT.

This chain links TRBV2 with TRBJ1-1; D not certain. Germline V gene lookup returns CDR1 SNHLY and CDR2 FYNNEI. CDR3 length: 11 amino acids. This chain's CDR3 is CAHASRTEAFF. CDR3 nucleotide sequence: TGTGCTCACGCTAGTAGGACTGAAGCTTTCTTT. Supplemented by reference TRBV2 and TRBJ1-1, the full variable domain reads EPEVTQTPSHQVTQMGQEVILRCVPISNHLYFYWYRQILGQKVEFLVSFYNNEISEKSEIFDDQFSVERPDGSNFTLKIRSTKLEDSAMYFCAHASRTEAFFGQGTRLTVV.

The CDR3 nucleotides read TGTGCCAGCAGTTTGGCCAGGAATCAGCCCCAGCATTTT. Its translation is CASSLARNQPQHF. V and J are TRBV12-3 or TRBV12-4 and TRBJ1-5; no clear D. The CDR3 is 13 amino acids. The V and J ends lost 3 bases and 4 bases respectively, with 7 bases between them.

J is TRBJ2-3 and V is TRBV10-2, with 11 positions matching TRBD2. V lost 4 bases and J lost 3; bases outside the gene matches: 3. The CDR3 is made up of 15 amino acids. Germline V gene data show CDR1 as WSHSY and CDR2 as SAAADI. This CDR3 reads CASSVVAGGTDTQYF. In nucleotides, the CDR3 is TGCGCCAGCAGTGTTGTAGCGGGGGGGACAGATACGCAGTATTTT.

There are a few counts of this clone. The chain links TRBV4-1 to TRBJ2-2; 7 bases map to TRBD1. The germline CDR1 and CDR2 sequences are MGHRA and YSYEKL. J was trimmed by 6 bases and V by 2 bases; bases with no gene match: 15. The length of the CDR3 is 18 residues. The CDR3 loop reads CASSQIGQARLGAGELFF. The CDR3 DNA reads TGCGCCAGCAGCCAAATCGGACAGGCTCGCTTGGGGGCCGGGGAGCTGTTTTTT.

The chain is built from TRBV28 and TRBJ1-2, with a weak D call TRBD1 (6 bases). Germline values: CDR1 MDHEN, CDR2 SYDVKM. V gave up 5 bases and J gave up 5 bases, with 12 bases separating them. The CDR3 is 13 residues long. CDR3 loop: CASSGGGGYGYTF. In DNA form, the CDR3 reads TGTGCCAGCAGTGGAGGGGGTGGGTATGGCTACACCTTC.

This CDR3 is CASSEGGQGNLVTQYF. CDR3 DNA: TGTGCCAGCAGTGAAGGGGGACAGGGGAACCTGGTGACCCAGTACTTC. The chain recombines TRBV6-1 with TRBJ2-5; 10 bases are a match to TRBD1. Germline V gene lookup returns CDR1 MNHNS and CDR2 SASEGT. Trimming at V came to 1 base and at J to 7 bases, leaving 9 bases not matched to a gene. The CDR3 totals 16 residues.

The gene calls are TRBV4-2 and TRBJ2-6, with D perhaps TRBD1 (5 bases). The germline V gene encodes CDR1 LGHNA and CDR2 YNFKEQ. V lost 0 bases, J lost 0 bases, and 12 bases lay in between. The CDR3 is 18 residues long. This chain's CDR3 is CASSQEDSRSSGANVLTF. The CDR3, as DNA: TGTGCCAGCAGCCAAGAAGACAGCCGGAGCTCTGGGGCCAACGTCCTGACTTTC.

This clone was recorded a few times. The chain has TRBV9 and TRBJ2-1; D ambiguous. The CDR3 runs 15 residues. Germline V gives CDR1 SGDLS, CDR2 YYNGEE. V dropped 2 bases and J dropped 3 bases, with 12 bases sitting between them. The CDR3 DNA sequence: TGTGCCAGCAGCGTTACTTTCCAAATCTACAATGAGCAGTTCTTC. Translating it yields CASSVTFQIYNEQFF.